This paragraph reports one TCR beta chain. Its antigen remains unknown. The sample belongs to a study of regulatory T cells in long-lasting Graves disease. As for time point: newly diagnosed GD, antithyroid drugs for less than 3 months. Following extraction of RNA from PBMCs, that RNA was used to make the TCR library. Overall study findings and caveats: Among samples with persistent disease, TRBV28, TRBJ1-2 and TRBJ2-5 were favored.

The TCR beta library used iRepertoire HTBI primers with Arm-PCR amplification of CDR3. Original handling: Across all samples, about 59 TRBV segments and around 15 TRBJ segments were identified. TCRdb reanalysed the multiplex PCR reads using MiXCR and keeps one entry per CDR3 protein. TCRdb, not the authors, supplied the V and J calls. The table shows around 320,000 distinct CDR3 sequences, with approximately 15% occurring only once. Germline CDR1 SGDLS, CDR2 YYNGEE. The junction had 6 bases not matched to a gene; V was cut back by 3 bases and J by 4 bases. The length of the CDR3 is 15 residues. This sample was shared with a second study, whose subject was T cells in Graves' hyperthyroidism and ophthalmopathy. That paper adds: Clinicians diagnosed patients from clinical symptoms, serum thyroxine and TRAb, thyroid ultrasound and orbital computed tomography.

The J gene is TRBJ2-7, the V gene TRBV9; 11 nucleotides agree with TRBD1. The sample here was peripheral blood mononuclear cells (PBMCs), taken at new diagnosis, from a patient treated with antithyroid drugs. This TCR came from a man aged 40-50 years with Graves disease. CDR3 region: CASSARTGGLYEQYF. The CDR3 DNA reads as TGTGCCAGCAGCGCCCGGACAGGGGGCTTATACGAGCAGTACTTC.